Below, 25 T cell receptor beta chains from the same sample are listed, as sequenced in a study of OX40 agonist ivuxolimab in advanced cancers. Profiling relied on immunoSEQ multiplex PCR, and the TCRdb table lists in-frame clones only, not all of them. Of approximately 68,000 clones in the sample, 91% were seen once. The sample here was CD4+ or CD8+ T cells sorted from blood, taken in a trial of the OX40 agonist ivuxolimab. The receptors were gathered from an adult with an advanced solid tumor such as melanoma, head and neck, liver or kidney cancer.

The chain joins TRBV19 to TRBJ1-5; possibly TRBD1 for D (6 bases). This CDR3 spans 13 amino acids. The V gene lost 6 bases and the J gene lost 2 bases, with 8 bases spanning the gap. Germline V CDR1 and CDR2: LNHDA, SQIVND (reference sequence). CDR3 nucleotides: TGTGCCAGTAGGGACAGAGGCAATCAGCCCCAGCATTTT. This gives the protein CASRDRGNQPQHF. The variable domain in full, with the rest retrieved from reference TRBV19 and TRBJ1-5, is DGGITQSPKYLFRKEGQNVTLSCEQNLNHDAMYWYRQDPGQGLRLIYYSQIVNDFQKGDIAEGYSVSREKKESFPLTVTSAQKNPTAFYLCASRDRGNQPQHFGDGTRLSIL.

This chain links TRBV5-1 with TRBJ2-3; D gene ambiguous. Germline lookup yields CDR1 SGHRS and CDR2 YFSETQ. V was shortened by 0 bases and J by 4 bases, with 15 bases between the two germline ends. The CDR3 length is 16 residues. Written as DNA, the CDR3 is TGCGCCAGCAGCTTGGGCCTAGATACCATATCAGATACGCAGTATTTT. Its translation is CASSLGLDTISDTQYF.

The V call is TRBV7-9, the J call TRBJ2-3, with a possible D match to TRBD2 (5 bases). Germline CDR1 SEHNR, CDR2 FQNEAQ (reference sequence). The CDR3 spans 12 residues. With 4 bases removed from V and 6 bases from J, the gap between germline ends came to 8 bases. CDR3 loop: CASSWELDTQYF. The CDR3 DNA sequence: TGTGCCAGCAGCTGGGAGTTGGATACGCAGTATTTT. Complete variable domain (other parts from reference TRBV7-9 and TRBJ2-3): DTGVSQNPRHKITKRGQNVTFRCDPISEHNRLYWYRQTLGQGPEFLTYFQNEAQLEKSRLLSDRFSAERPKGSFSTLEIQRTEQGDSAMYLCASSWELDTQYFGPGTRLTVL.

Notes on this clone: Additional DNA sequences in this sample encode the identical CDR3. The J gene is TRBJ1-1, the V gene TRBV7-9, with D uncertain. The V and J ends lost 1 base and 8 bases respectively, with 5 bases between them. The CDR3 has 11 residues. The V gene's germline CDR1 is SEHNR and CDR2 FQNEAQ (reference sequence). CDR3 sequence reads: CASSLVGEAFF. The CDR3 nucleotides are TGTGCCAGCAGCTTAGTGGGGGAAGCTTTCTTT.

The rearrangement uses TRBV19 and TRBJ1-1; D remains ambiguous. This CDR3 contains 11 residues. Trimming cost V 3 bases and J 10 bases, with 9 bases left between them. Germline values: CDR1 LNHDA, CDR2 SQIVND (reference sequence). CDR3 DNA: TGTGCCAGTAGTATCTCAAAGTCAGCTTTCTTT. This sequence encodes CASSISKSAFF.

The V gene is TRBV30, the J gene TRBJ1-5; maybe TRBD1 (6 bases). Germline V gene data show CDR1 as GTSNPN and CDR2 as SVGIG (reference sequence). This CDR3 has 15 residues. Trimming took off 0 bases at V and 2 bases at J, with 11 bases between the two ends. The CDR3 nucleotides read TGTGCCTGGAGTGTGGGGGGCAGGGGCAATCAGCCCCAGCATTTT. It specifies CAWSVGGRGNQPQHF.

V and J are TRBV5-1 and TRBJ1-1; TRBD1 aligns across 8 bases. CDR1 is SGHRS and CDR2 is YFSETQ in the germline V gene. The CDR3 extends over 12 amino acids. V lost 3 bases to trimming and J lost 8 bases; unmatched junction nucleotides: 3. CDR3 coding DNA: TGCGCCAGCAGCTATCAGGGGGCAGAAGCTTTCTTT. This sequence encodes CASSYQGAEAFF. The full variable domain, with the rest looked up from reference TRBV5-1 and TRBJ1-1, is KAGVTQTPRYLIKTRGQQVTLSCSPISGHRSVSWYQQTPGQGLQFLFEYFSETQRNKGNFPGRFSGRQFSNSRSEMNVSTLELGDSALYLCASSYQGAEAFFGQGTRLTVV.

The chain links TRBV2 to TRBJ2-1; 13 bases are shared with TRBD2. Per germline, CDR1 SNHLY and CDR2 FYNNEI. CDR3 length: 18 residues. J gave up 3 bases and V 4 bases, and 9 bases lay outside the gene matches. DNA for the CDR3: TGTGCCAGCAGTGCGTCCGGACTAGCGGGGGCCCGCTACAATGAGCAGTTCTTC. Its protein is CASSASGLAGARYNEQFF.

The V gene is TRBV18, the J gene TRBJ2-7, with a possible D match to TRBD1 (6 bases). Germline CDR1 and CDR2: KGHSH and LQKENI. The CDR3 runs 15 residues. V lost 2 bases, J lost 5 bases, and 16 bases lay in between. The DNA for the CDR3 is TGTGCCAGCTCACCAAGGCCAGGGGATGCCCACGAGCAGTACTTC. It encodes CASSPRPGDAHEQYF. Full variable domain (outside the CDR3, taken from reference TRBV18 and TRBJ2-7): NAGVMQNPRHLVRRRGQEARLRCSPMKGHSHVYWYRQLPEEGLKFMVYLQKENIIDESGMPKERFSAEFPKEGPSILRIQQVVRGDSAAYFCASSPRPGDAHEQYFGPGTRLTVT.

The chain links TRBV2 to TRBJ2-1; D possibly corresponds to TRBD2 (5 bases). CDR3 size: 11 residues. In germline, CDR1 is SNHLY, CDR2 FYNNEI. Trimming took 8 bases from V and 6 from J, leaving 8 bases between them. In DNA form, the CDR3 reads TGTGCCAGCGGCGGGTTCAATGAGCAGTTCTTC. Encoded protein: CASGGFNEQFF.

This chain uses TRBV10-1 with TRBJ2-5; the D gene is possibly TRBD2 (5 bases). The assigned J gene may be wrong: the sequence end matches TRBJ2-7 better. This CDR3 contains 12 residues. The germline CDR1 and CDR2 sequences are WNHNN and SYGVQD (reference sequence). CDR3 in DNA: TGCGCCAGCAGTGACTTCGGGGTCGAGCAGTACTTC. Its protein is CASSDFGVEQYF.

This clone was counted once. The rearrangement links TRBV7-9 to TRBJ2-3; D possibly corresponds to TRBD2 (5 bases). The length of the CDR3 is 15 residues. The germline gives CDR1 SEHNR, CDR2 FQNEAQ (reference sequence). Deletions cut 1 base from V and 1 base from J, with 9 bases between. DNA of the CDR3: TGTGCCAGCAGCTTAGGGGGTAGCGGCACAGATACGCAGTATTTT. Translation: CASSLGGSGTDTQYF. The full variable domain, rest sourced from reference TRBV7-9 and TRBJ2-3, is DTGVSQNPRHKITKRGQNVTFRCDPISEHNRLYWYRQTLGQGPEFLTYFQNEAQLEKSRLLSDRFSAERPKGSFSTLEIQRTEQGDSAMYLCASSLGGSGTDTQYFGPGTRLTVL.

This clone came up once. The DNA for the CDR3 is TGTGCCTGGAGGAAGGGCGCGAACACTGAAGCTTTCTTT. Its protein is CAWRKGANTEAFF. This sequence joins TRBV30 and TRBJ1-1; D remains unclear. CDR3 length: 13 amino acids. V was pared by 3 bases and J by 1 base, with 9 bases between. Germline CDR1 is GTSNPN and CDR2 is SVGIG (reference sequence).

The rearrangement links TRBV4-2 to TRBJ2-6; D not resolved. Germline-derived CDR1 and CDR2 are LGHNA and YNFKEQ. The V gene lost 0 bases and the J gene lost 8 bases, with 11 bases spanning the gap. The length of the CDR3 is 15 residues. The CDR3 DNA is TGTGCCAGCAGCCAAGACGGGCAGGCGTCCAACGTCCTGACTTTC. Amino acids: CASSQDGQASNVLTF.

The gene calls are TRBV7-2 and TRBJ2-7; 11 nucleotides agree with TRBD2. Germline CDR1 reads SGHTA; CDR2 reads FQGNSA. The CDR3 length is 16 residues. Trimming at V came to 1 base and at J to 2 bases, leaving 4 bases not matched to a gene. The CDR3 reads CASSLVSGGAPYEQYF. The CDR3 DNA follows: TGTGCCAGCAGCTTAGTTAGCGGGGGGGCCCCCTACGAGCAGTACTTC.

This chain joins TRBV19 and TRBJ1-2; tentative D call: TRBD1 (6 bases). The CDR3 is 14 amino acids. V lost 5 bases, J lost 2 bases, and 12 bases lay in between. The germline CDR1 and CDR2 sequences are LNHDA and SQIVND (reference sequence). The DNA for the CDR3 is TGTGCCAGTAGTCCAGGTCAGGGGAACTATGGCTACACCTTC. Residues: CASSPGQGNYGYTF.

This clone was observed a single time. J is TRBJ2-5 and V is TRBV4-2; 13 nucleotides line up with TRBD2. CDR1 is LGHNA and CDR2 is YNFKEQ in the germline V gene. The CDR3 runs to 17 residues. V lost 4 bases to trimming and J lost 4 bases; unmatched junction nucleotides: 9. Here the CDR3 DNA reads TGTGCCAGCAGCCCTGGGACTAGCGGGGCGGGGGGAGAGACCCAGTACTTC. It codes for CASSPGTSGAGGETQYF.

This rearrangement joins TRBV6-5 to TRBJ2-3; D not resolved. Germline V gene sequence: CDR1 MNHEY, CDR2 SVGAGI. V dropped 6 bases and J dropped 5 bases, with 15 bases sitting between them. The CDR3 has 14 amino acids. The CDR3: CASRFSLMLDTQYF. DNA for the CDR3: TGTGCCAGCAGGTTCTCCCTAATGTTAGATACGCAGTATTTT.

V gene TRBV5-5 combines with J gene TRBJ1-1; D remains ambiguous. The CDR3 runs to 13 residues. Germline V gene sequence: CDR1 SGHKS, CDR2 YYEKEE (reference sequence). Trimming cost V 6 bases and J 3 bases, with 12 bases left between them. The CDR3 loop is CASNFERDTEAFF. Here the CDR3 DNA reads TGTGCCAGCAATTTCGAGAGGGACACTGAAGCTTTCTTT.

The chain recombines TRBV4-1 with TRBJ1-2; D gene unclear. Germline CDR1 MGHRA, CDR2 YSYEKL. With 0 bases removed from V and 2 bases from J, the gap between germline ends came to 4 bases. The CDR3 consists of 13 residues. The CDR3 sequence is CASSQDPNYGYTF. CDR3 coding DNA: TGCGCCAGCAGCCAAGATCCGAACTATGGCTACACCTTC.

This chain connects TRBV6-6 to TRBJ1-1, with D possibly being TRBD1 (5 bases). Germline V gives CDR1 MNHNY, CDR2 SVGAGI (reference sequence). V was shortened by 5 bases and J by 3 bases, with 16 bases between the two germline ends. The CDR3 has 15 residues. The CDR3 DNA follows: TGTGCCAGCAGTGCGGCTGGGGGGGGAGACACTGAAGCTTTCTTT. Residues: CASSAAGGGDTEAFF.

The V gene is TRBV29-1, the J gene TRBJ2-7, with 14 nucleotides matching TRBD2. The germline V gene has CDR1 SQVTM and CDR2 ANQGSEA. Unmatched junction bases numbered 7, after V lost 6 bases and J lost 6 bases. The CDR3 has 14 amino acids. CDR3 sequence: CSVATSGGGSEQYF. CDR3 DNA: TGCAGCGTCGCGACTAGCGGGGGGGGTTCCGAGCAGTACTTC.

J is TRBJ1-6 and V is TRBV27, with D hard to call. The CDR3 covers 15 residues. Trimming shortened V by 1 base and J by 7 bases, and 11 bases separated the two germline ends. CDR1 is MNHEY and CDR2 is SMNVEV in the germline V gene (reference sequence). The CDR3 nucleotides read TGTGCCAGCAGTTTATTAGGGCCGGGGAATTCACCCCTCCACTTT. Translating gives CASSLLGPGNSPLHF.

CDR3 bases: TGTGCCAGTAGTGAAGGCATCAGGGGCTCCGGAAACACCATATATTTT. It translates to CASSEGIRGSGNTIYF. The chain carries TRBV19 and TRBJ1-3; TRBD1 might be the D (6 bases). Trimming stripped 5 bases from V and 4 bases from J, with 18 bases between. CDR1 is LNHDA, CDR2 SQIVND, per germline (reference sequence). This CDR3 has 16 amino acids.

The rearrangement uses TRBV2 and TRBJ2-1, with 8 bases identical to TRBD1. V was pared by 3 bases and J by 2 bases, with 3 bases of the junction left unmatched. This CDR3 is built from 15 residues. The germline CDR1 and CDR2 sequences are SNHLY and FYNNEI. The CDR3 DNA sequence: TGTGCCAGCAGTGATGTACAGGGGGCCTACAATGAGCAGTTCTTC. Amino acid sequence: CASSDVQGAYNEQFF.